The 27 T cell receptor beta chains below come from one sample, sequenced in a study of T cells in localized non-small cell lung cancer. Clones were sequenced by immunoSEQ multiplex PCR, and TCRdb holds only the in-frame ones, with some missing. The repertoire holds 20,000 to 30,000 clones, with roughly 80% as singletons. Sequenced material: peripheral blood, taken before any cancer treatment. Receptor source: a man aged 40 to 70 with stage III squamous cell lung carcinoma.

The rearrangement joins TRBV7-9 to TRBJ2-3; perhaps TRBD2 as D (6 bases). The CDR3 runs 16 residues. The germline gives CDR1 SEHNR, CDR2 FQNEAQ (reference sequence). V dropped 1 base and J dropped 0 bases, with 11 bases sitting between them. The DNA of the CDR3 is TGTGCCAGCAGCTTAGGGGTAGCGGATAGCACAGATACGCAGTATTTT. Amino acid sequence: CASSLGVADSTDTQYF.

The rearrangement joins TRBV27 to TRBJ1-3, with 7 nucleotides matching TRBD1. V lost 5 bases and J lost 4; bases outside the gene matches: 5. This CDR3 has 14 residues. Per the germline V gene, CDR1 is MNHEY and CDR2 is SMNVEV (reference sequence). CDR3 in DNA: TGTGCCAGCAGTACGACAGGGTGGGGAAACACCATATATTTT. Its translation: CASSTTGWGNTIYF.

The chain employs TRBV7-6 and TRBJ2-3; 10 bases agree with TRBD1. The CDR3 runs to 15 residues. The junction had 10 bases not matched to a gene; V was cut back by 7 bases and J by 6 bases. Germline lookup yields CDR1 SGHVS and CDR2 FNYEAQ. CDR3 DNA sequence: TGTGCCAGCACCAAAGGGGACAGGGGTTTCGATACGCAGTATTTT. This gives the protein CASTKGDRGFDTQYF.

The rearrangement joins TRBV6-1 to TRBJ2-7; D not resolved. The germline gives CDR1 MNHNS, CDR2 SASEGT. Trimming removed 3 bases from V and 3 bases from J, with 6 bases in between. The CDR3 runs 12 residues. CDR3 bases: TGTGCCAGCAGTGATCGCGGCTACGAGCAGTACTTC. This sequence encodes CASSDRGYEQYF.

The chain carries TRBV11-2 and TRBJ2-7, with 7 bases lining up with TRBD2. Per the germline V gene, CDR1 is SGHAT and CDR2 is FQNNGV. This CDR3 spans 19 amino acids. The junction had 22 bases not matched to a gene; V was cut back by 1 base and J by 7 bases. CDR3 sequence: CASSLARTRGDGAFKEQYF. The CDR3 DNA sequence: TGTGCCAGCAGCTTAGCTAGGACTAGAGGGGATGGGGCTTTCAAGGAGCAGTACTTC.

The rearrangement uses TRBV7-3 and TRBJ2-3; D unclear. This CDR3 contains 12 residues. Trimming removed 2 bases from V and 4 bases from J, with 4 bases in between. Germline lookup yields CDR1 SGHTA and CDR2 FQGTGA. The CDR3 DNA is TGTGCCAGCAGCTTAGGGGCAGATACGCAGTATTTT. This sequence encodes CASSLGADTQYF.

This chain joins TRBV7-9 and TRBJ2-5; 15 positions match TRBD2. The germline V gene has CDR1 SEHNR and CDR2 FQNEAQ (reference sequence). The CDR3 spans 18 residues. After removal of 3 bases from V and 0 bases from J, the junction contained 5 bases not matched to a gene. In nucleotides, the CDR3 is TGTGCCAGCAGCTTGGGACTAGCGGGAGGAGGAGACCAAGAGACCCAGTACTTC. This translates into CASSLGLAGGGDQETQYF. Looking up the rest from reference TRBV7-9 and TRBJ2-5 gives the full variable domain: DTGVSQNPRHKITKRGQNVTFRCDPISEHNRLYWYRQTLGQGPEFLTYFQNEAQLEKSRLLSDRFSAERPKGSFSTLEIQRTEQGDSAMYLCASSLGLAGGGDQETQYFGPGTRLLVL.

V and J are TRBV18 and TRBJ2-7, with 8 bases fitting TRBD1. This CDR3 contains 13 residues. Germline CDR1 and CDR2: KGHSH and LQKENI. V trimming: 6 bases; J trimming: 7 bases; junction bases outside the gene matches: 8. Here the CDR3 DNA reads TGTGCCAGCTCCAACCAACAGGGGGATGAGCAGTACTTC. Protein sequence: CASSNQQGDEQYF.

The chain couples TRBV18 to TRBJ2-6; TRBD2 might be the D (5 bases). Trimming took 0 bases from V and 2 from J, leaving 5 bases between them. This CDR3 contains 15 residues. CDR1 is KGHSH and CDR2 is LQKENI in the germline V gene. CDR3 DNA sequence: TGTGCCAGCTCACCACCCGGGGCTGGGGCCAACGTCCTGACTTTC. It translates to CASSPPGAGANVLTF.

The V gene is TRBV2, the J gene TRBJ1-1; maybe TRBD1 (5 bases). CDR1 and CDR2 from the germline V gene are SNHLY and FYNNEI. The CDR3 is 15 residues long. V gave up 0 bases and J gave up 4 bases, with 12 bases separating them. The CDR3 coding sequence is TGTGCCAGCAGTGAAGCCGGGGGGTACGGCACTGAAGCTTTCTTT. Its protein is CASSEAGGYGTEAFF.

This clone occurred a few times. V and J are TRBV7-9 and TRBJ2-6; no reliable D call. Germline lookup yields CDR1 SEHNR and CDR2 FQNEAQ (reference sequence). V lost 11 bases and J 1 base, leaving 9 bases between the germline ends. CDR3 length: 13 residues. CDR3 residues: CASAISGANVLTF. CDR3 bases: TGTGCCTCCGCTATTTCTGGGGCCAACGTCCTGACTTTC.

This clone was seen once. J is TRBJ2-3 and V is TRBV20-1; D is ambiguous. The V end lost 6 bases, the J end lost 6 bases, and 7 bases lay between the germline ends. Germline-derived CDR1 and CDR2 are DFQATT and SNEGSKA (reference sequence). The CDR3 length is 10 residues. The CDR3 DNA sequence: TGCAGTGCCCCCCAGGATACGCAGTATTTT. Protein product: CSAPQDTQYF.

This chain uses TRBV6-1 with TRBJ2-3; the D gene is possibly TRBD2 (6 bases). Trimming took 3 bases from V and 8 from J, leaving 12 bases between them. The germline CDR1 and CDR2 sequences are MNHNS and SASEGT. The CDR3 consists of 13 residues. The CDR3 DNA is TGTGCCAGCAGTGACCTAGGGCGGGGTACGCAGTATTTT. Its translation: CASSDLGRGTQYF.

V and J are TRBV9 and TRBJ1-1; 10 positions match TRBD1. Germline V gives CDR1 SGDLS, CDR2 YYNGEE. V lost 0 bases, J lost 5 bases, and 1 base stayed unmatched. The CDR3 runs 14 residues. CDR3 coding DNA: TGTGCCAGCAGCGTAGGGGACAGGGGAACTGAAGCTTTCTTT. Its translation is CASSVGDRGTEAFF.

Only one count was recorded for this clone. The V gene is TRBV5-1, the J gene TRBJ2-1, with 13 bases lining up with TRBD2. The CDR3 covers 16 residues. J gave up 6 bases and V 0 bases, and 3 bases lay outside the gene matches. The germline CDR1 and CDR2 sequences are SGHRS and YFSETQ. The CDR3 protein is CASSLAGTSGTNEQFF. CDR3 in DNA: TGCGCCAGCAGCTTGGCCGGGACTAGCGGGACCAATGAGCAGTTCTTC.

The V gene is TRBV28, the J gene TRBJ1-2; maybe TRBD1 (5 bases). In germline, CDR1 is MDHEN, CDR2 SYDVKM. CDR3 size: 13 residues. Trimming cost V 11 bases and J 3 bases, with 16 bases left between them. The CDR3 nucleotides are TGTGCCGTATCAAGGGGTTTCGACTATGGCTACACCTTC. This codes for CAVSRGFDYGYTF.

The V call is TRBV6-6, the J call TRBJ2-2, with 7 bases fitting TRBD1. After removal of 6 bases from V and 7 bases from J, the junction contained 11 bases not matched to a gene. The CDR3 runs to 15 residues. CDR1 is MNHNY, CDR2 SVGAGI, per germline (reference sequence). The CDR3 loop reads CASRPPTGSNGELFF. CDR3 sequence (DNA): TGTGCCAGCAGACCTCCGACAGGGAGTAACGGGGAGCTGTTTTTT.

This clone was counted between two and nine times. The V call is TRBV4-2, the J call TRBJ2-3, with 12 bases identical to TRBD2. In germline, CDR1 is LGHNA, CDR2 YNFKEQ. The CDR3 is 15 amino acids. The V and J ends lost 5 bases and 10 bases, in that order; junction bases with no gene match: 10. In DNA form, the CDR3 reads TGTGCCAGCAGCACCGGACTAGCGGGGATAGTGGCGCAGTATTTT. The encoded protein is CASSTGLAGIVAQYF.

This clone was detected only once. This chain connects TRBV5-1 to TRBJ2-3; tentatively, D is TRBD2 (5 bases). The V end lost 0 bases, the J end lost 10 bases, and 15 bases lay between the germline ends. Germline CDR1 and CDR2: SGHRS and YFSETQ. This CDR3 spans 14 amino acids. CDR3 protein: CASSLDYRGVPQYF. Here the CDR3 DNA reads TGCGCCAGCAGCTTGGATTATCGGGGAGTCCCGCAGTATTTT.

In this sample, this clone turned up a few times. The CDR3 nucleotides are TGTGCCAGCAGTGCCCGGACTAGCAGTTACAATGAGCAGTTCTTC. It specifies CASSARTSSYNEQFF. This chain joins TRBV25-1 and TRBJ2-1, with 8 bases fitting TRBD2. Germline values: CDR1 MGHDK, CDR2 SYGVNS. The CDR3 covers 15 residues. V shed 4 bases and J 4 bases; nucleotides not matched to a gene: 6.

This clone was seen only a few times. V usage is TRBV29-1 and J usage is TRBJ2-7, with D perhaps being TRBD1 or TRBD2 (6 bases each). The CDR3 has 15 residues. The germline V gene has CDR1 SQVTM and CDR2 ANQGSEA. Trimming took off 4 bases at V and 1 base at J, with 17 bases between the two ends. The CDR3 DNA follows: TGCAGCGTTGGGGGGCTATCTGGGACTTCCTACGAGCAGTACTTC. Protein: CSVGGLSGTSYEQYF.

The chain has TRBV9 and TRBJ1-4; TRBD1 might be the D (6 bases). Germline V CDR1 and CDR2: SGDLS, YYNGEE. The CDR3 extends over 15 amino acids. Trimming took off 4 bases at V and 1 base at J, with 11 bases between the two ends. The CDR3 sequence is CASSPPGETNEKLFF. CDR3 sequence (DNA): TGTGCCAGCAGCCCCCCAGGGGAAACTAATGAAAAACTGTTTTTT. Variable domain in full (rest from reference TRBV9 and TRBJ1-4): DSGVTQTPKHLITATGQRVTLRCSPRSGDLSVYWYQQSLDQGLQFLIQYYNGEERAKGNILERFSAQQFPDLHSELNLSSLELGDSALYFCASSPPGETNEKLFFGSGTQLSVL.

The chain employs TRBV4-2 and TRBJ1-2, with D perhaps matching TRBD1 (6 bases). Germline V gene data show CDR1 as LGHNA and CDR2 as YNFKEQ. The ends were cut back, 3 bases at V and 6 bases at J, with 29 bases in the middle. This CDR3 contains 19 residues. For the CDR3, the DNA is TGTGCCAGCAGCCAGGACCGGATAGGCTCGCAGGGGAAGGGGGATGGCTACACCTTC. Its protein is CASSQDRIGSQGKGDGYTF.

This clone was seen once. The CDR3, as DNA: TGTGCCAGCAGTTCCGAGGGGGCAATTTCCGCTGGCTACACCTTC. Its translation is CASSSEGAISAGYTF. The chain links TRBV27 to TRBJ1-2, with 7 positions matching TRBD1. V shed 4 bases, J shed 7 bases, and the junction held 12 bases outside the gene matches. Germline V lookup: CDR1 MNHEY, CDR2 SMNVEV (reference sequence). The CDR3 length is 15 residues.

This clone was picked up a small number of times. V and J are TRBV4-2 and TRBJ2-7; TRBD2 agrees at 7 bases. CDR3 length: 14 amino acids. Germline loops: CDR1 LGHNA, CDR2 YNFKEQ. V dropped 1 base and J dropped 3; count of bases not matched to a gene: 3. The CDR3 loop reads CASSQGEGGYEQYF. In nucleotides, the CDR3 is TGTGCCAGCAGCCAAGGGGAGGGTGGCTACGAGCAGTACTTC.

CDR3 loop: CASSLVTSDTQYF. As DNA, the CDR3 is TGTGCCAGCAGCTTAGTCACATCAGATACGCAGTATTTT. The chain employs TRBV5-6 and TRBJ2-3; no firm D call. The CDR3 totals 13 residues. Germline assignment: CDR1 SGHDT and CDR2 YYEEEE. Trimming removed 2 bases at V and 4 bases at J, with 8 bases between. Supplemented by reference TRBV5-6 and TRBJ2-3, the full variable domain reads DAGVTQSPTHLIKTRGQQVTLRCSPKSGHDTVSWYQQALGQGPQFIFQYYEEEERQRGNFPDRFSGHQFPNYSSELNVNALLLGDSALYLCASSLVTSDTQYFGPGTRLTVL.

The genes are TRBV7-6 and TRBJ1-1; D remains ambiguous. CDR1 SGHVS and CDR2 FNYEAQ come from the germline V gene. This CDR3 has 14 residues. Trimming pared 3 bases from V and 3 bases from J, leaving 11 bases between. CDR3 coding DNA: TGTGCCAGCAGCTTTACTTATACCGACACTGAAGCTTTCTTT. Translating it yields CASSFTYTDTEAFF.